This T cell receptor (beta chain) derives from a study of blood T cell repertoires in COVID-19. Study background: Both acute and convalescent COVID-19 samples were obtained from the United States, Italy and Spain. PBMCs, B-cell-depleted T cells, or T cells were the source of the cDNA or gDNA that made up the material.

The table came from immunoSEQ multiplex PCR; TCRdb's copy has only in-frame clones and leaves some out. The data contain about 150,000 clones, around four fifths of them singletons. The clonotype comes from a woman aged 80 or older with acute or convalescent COVID-19. Sequenced material: peripheral blood.

The CDR3 nucleotides read TGTGCCAGCTCAGAAGCAGGACAGGGGTGGAACTATGGCTACACCTTC. Translated: CASSEAGQGWNYGYTF. The chain combines TRBV18 with TRBJ1-2; 9 nucleotides line up with TRBD1. The CDR3 covers 16 residues. The ends lost 5 bases at V and 2 bases at J; junction bases unmatched: 9. Germline V gene lookup returns CDR1 KGHSH and CDR2 LQKENI.